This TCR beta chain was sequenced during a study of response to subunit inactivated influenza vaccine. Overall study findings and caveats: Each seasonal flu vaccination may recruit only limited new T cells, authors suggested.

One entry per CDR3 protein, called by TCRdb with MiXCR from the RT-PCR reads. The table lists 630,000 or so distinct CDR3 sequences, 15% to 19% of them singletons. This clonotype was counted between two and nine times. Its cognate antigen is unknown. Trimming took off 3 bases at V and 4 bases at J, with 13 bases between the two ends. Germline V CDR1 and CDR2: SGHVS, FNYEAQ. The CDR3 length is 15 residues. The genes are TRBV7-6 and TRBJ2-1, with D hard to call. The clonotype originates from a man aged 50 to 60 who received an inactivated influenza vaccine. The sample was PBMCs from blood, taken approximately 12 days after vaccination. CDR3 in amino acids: CASSLVYSPYNEQFF. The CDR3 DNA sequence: TGTGCCAGCAGCTTGGTTTACTCCCCTTACAATGAGCAGTTCTTC.